Reported below is one T cell receptor beta chain. Source study methods: Cell counts per sample came from amplifying reference gene primers. Generated by immunoSEQ multiplex PCR, the TCRdb table keeps only in-frame clones and is missing some. V and J calls and clone size are those listed in that table; D and trimming were worked out from the DNA. The sample lists around 700,000 clones; about 87% were seen once. This entry belongs to a study of blood T cell repertoires in COVID-19. Whole-study context: The United States, Italy and Spain supplied acute and convalescent COVID-19 samples. Nucleic acid was either cDNA or gDNA, and it came from T cells, B-cell-depleted T cells, or PBMCs.

Germline V gives CDR1 MNHEY, CDR2 SVGEGT. This CDR3 comprises 18 residues. V lost 5 bases to trimming and J lost 4 bases, with 25 bases between them. This TCR was recovered from a woman aged 18 to 35 with acute or convalescent COVID-19. The specimen sequenced was peripheral blood. This chain connects TRBV6-2 or TRBV6-3 to TRBJ2-3; tentatively, D is TRBD2 (5 bases). The CDR3 loop is CASSPHPTSVVWADTQYF. In nucleotides, the CDR3 is TGTGCCAGCAGTCCCCACCCAACTAGTGTAGTTTGGGCAGATACGCAGTATTTT.